What follows describes a single T cell receptor (beta chain). The entry originates in a study of CD8 T cells in Susac syndrome. Blood CD8+ and CD4+ T cells underwent high-throughput TCR beta sequencing. cDNA came from about 0.51 to 1 ug RNA primed by random hexamers. In TCRdb, the immunoSEQ multiplex PCR reads were re-called with MiXCR into one record per CDR3 protein. The table has some 200,000 distinct CDR3 sequences, around 95% seen once; the top ten hold around 0.1%. The sequence was collected from a human donor with Susac syndrome. Input material: CD4+ T cells from PBMCs.

CDR3 in amino acids: CSVTGTSGGSDTQYF. Here the CDR3 DNA reads TGCAGCGTGACGGGGACTAGCGGGGGGTCAGATACGCAGTATTTT. This chain connects TRBV29-1 to TRBJ2-3; TRBD2 matches 15 bases. Looked up from germline, CDR1 is SQVTM and CDR2 is ANQGSEA. V lost 6 bases to trimming and J lost 4 bases; unmatched junction nucleotides: 5. The CDR3 totals 15 residues.